The entry below gives a single T cell receptor (beta chain) sequence along with its context. The antigen it binds to is not known. Per-base quality was not reported, and no clone a single base away is much larger than it. The reads were generated on an Illumina HiSeq 2500. TCR beta libraries were prepared by quantitative 5'-RACE with molecular barcodes. As for the original processing: Disease-linked TCR variants were identified with a new computational method built on a probabilistic model of VDJ rearrangement. TCRdb trimmed the raw reads at Q25, called clones with MiXCR and kept productive beta chains. Entries are consolidated by CDR3 protein sequence, retaining the most common genes and DNA. The authors' filters were not applied to this entry. The sample includes 250,000 to 350,000 distinct CDR3 sequences, with around 19% observed a single time. The ten largest clones take up about 8.2% of the sample.

The data are from a study of CD8 T cells in ankylosing spondylitis (dated by TCRdb to about 2017). In terms of the full investigation: The study set out to find disease-linked TCR variants by profiling T cell receptor beta repertoires in ankylosing spondylitis patients and healthy donors. Peripheral blood was sampled, and synovial fluid was additionally collected from ankylosing spondylitis patients. The full study cohort comprised 25 ankylosing spondylitis patients and approximately 100 healthy donors. General study outcomes and caveats: The disease-linked clones had a CD8+ phenotype and were found at relatively low frequencies in peripheral blood. Some motif variants had previously been reported in the synovial fluid and blood of reactive arthritis patients, which suggests shared mechanisms of disease initiation. The disease-linked clones were reported to be significantly enriched in matched synovial fluid samples from ankylosing spondylitis patients. A TCR beta motif made up of 7 to 9 highly homologous amino acid variants appeared to be characteristic of blood from ankylosing spondylitis patients.

Sequencing was carried out using blood, either unsorted or a sorted T cell fraction (not recorded which). The sequence came from a male donor with ankylosing spondylitis or in good health (not recorded which).

The nucleotide sequence is TGTGCCAGCAGCCCCCGGACTAGATTAAATGAGCAGTTCTTC. Translated, it gives CASSPRTRLNEQFF. The chain is assembled from TRBV9 and TRBJ2-1, with TRBD2 matching 7 junction bases. The cysteine opens and the phenylalanine closes a CDR3 of 14 amino acids. Just CDR3 DNA is preserved here, 42 bases in frame from base 1. The germline V and J ends show losses of 4 bases and 7 bases respectively, and no gene match explains 8 bases of the junction. The germline V gene yields SGDLS for CDR1 and YYNGEE for CDR2.